These 26 T cell receptor beta chains were sequenced from one sample in a study of blood T cell repertoires in COVID-19. Measured with immunoSEQ multiplex PCR; TCRdb has only the in-frame clones, and not every one. Of 69,000 or so clones in the sample, roughly 80% were seen once. The sequencing sample was made of peripheral blood. These receptors originate from a woman aged 80 or older with active or convalescent COVID-19.

The sample holds a few counts of this clone. The chain recombines TRBV4-3 with TRBJ2-6, with TRBD2 as a possible D gene (5 bases). CDR1 and CDR2 (germline): LGHNA, YSLEER. The CDR3 sequence is 16 residues long. Trimming shortened V by 0 bases and J by 4 bases, and 10 bases separated the two germline ends. CDR3 sequence (DNA): TGCGCCAGCAGCCAAGATCCCCGAGGGGGGGCCAACGTCCTGACTTTC. Its protein is CASSQDPRGGANVLTF.

This clone has more than one count but fewer than ten. V gene TRBV4-1 combines with J gene TRBJ2-2; 11 bases match TRBD2. Trimming cost V 1 base and J 0 bases; bases outside gene matches: 4. Germline V CDR1 and CDR2: MGHRA, YSYEKL. CDR3 length: 18 amino acids. The CDR3 coding sequence is TGCGCCAGCAGCCAAGGACTAGCGGGGTTTCCGAACACCGGGGAGCTGTTTTTT. This translates into CASSQGLAGFPNTGELFF.

V and J are TRBV3-1 (or the pseudogene TRBV3-2) and TRBJ2-6; D is undetermined. Between the trimmed V and J ends, which lost 9 bases and 0 bases, there was a span of 9 bases. The CDR3 has 14 residues. Germline V gene lookup returns CDR1 LGHDT and CDR2 YNNKEL (reference sequence). CDR3 region: CASQRSSGANVLTF. CDR3 sequence (DNA): TGTGCCAGTCAAAGGAGCTCTGGGGCCAACGTCCTGACTTTC.

This clone has a handful of counts. The chain links TRBV4-1 to TRBJ2-7; 7 nucleotides agree with TRBD2. Per the germline V gene, CDR1 is MGHRA and CDR2 is YSYEKL. The CDR3 covers 18 residues. V dropped 0 bases and J dropped 3; count of bases not matched to a gene: 14. The CDR3 reads CASSQEGTPAGEVYEQYF. The CDR3 DNA is TGCGCCAGCAGCCAAGAGGGTACGCCTGCGGGAGAGGTCTACGAGCAGTACTTC.

The V call is TRBV5-1, the J call TRBJ2-2, with TRBD1 as a possible D gene (5 bases). The V end lost 5 bases, the J end lost 2 bases, and 13 bases lay between the germline ends. CDR3 length: 15 amino acids. Germline assignment: CDR1 SGHRS and CDR2 YFSETQ. CDR3 in amino acids: CASRKEQVNTGELFF. The DNA of the CDR3 is TGCGCCAGCAGAAAGGAACAGGTTAACACCGGGGAGCTGTTTTTT.

The chain has TRBV2 and TRBJ1-1, with 7 bases lining up with TRBD1. The trim removed 7 bases at V and 6 bases at J, leaving 11 bases unmatched. Germline V gene data show CDR1 as SNHLY and CDR2 as FYNNEI. The CDR3 loop spans 14 amino acids. For the CDR3, the DNA is TGTGCCAGCAATACCGGGACAGACGTTTCTGAAGCTTTCTTT. This encodes CASNTGTDVSEAFF.

The chain has TRBV30 and TRBJ1-1, with a possible D match to TRBD1 (6 bases). The CDR3 consists of 15 residues. The germline V gene encodes CDR1 GTSNPN and CDR2 SVGIG (reference sequence). V was pared by 0 bases and J by 0 bases, with 11 bases between. Written as DNA, the CDR3 is TGTGCCTGGAGTGTACAAGGGGGAGTGAACACTGAAGCTTTCTTT. This codes for CAWSVQGGVNTEAFF. Filled out from reference TRBV30 and TRBJ1-1, the complete variable domain reads SQTIHQWPATLVQPVGSPLSLECTVEGTSNPNLYWYRQAAGRGLQLLFYSVGIGQISSEVPQNLSASRPQDRQFILSSKKLLLSDSGFYLCAWSVQGGVNTEAFFGQGTRLTVV.

This chain uses TRBV5-1 with TRBJ1-1; D gene ambiguous. CDR3 length: 13 residues. Germline loops: CDR1 SGHRS, CDR2 YFSETQ. The germline V and J ends were trimmed by 3 bases and 4 bases, with 10 bases remaining between them. The CDR3 loop is CASSSGGPTEAFF. In nucleotides, the CDR3 is TGCGCCAGCAGCTCGGGAGGCCCCACTGAAGCTTTCTTT.

This clone was seen a single time. This rearrangement joins TRBV19 to TRBJ1-1; 9 nucleotides agree with TRBD1. Trimming cost V 5 bases and J 5 bases; bases outside gene matches: 6. From germline, CDR1 is LNHDA and CDR2 SQIVND (reference sequence). The CDR3 sequence is 14 residues long. The CDR3 spells CASSVQGAWTEAFF. The CDR3 bases are TGTGCCAGTAGTGTACAGGGGGCTTGGACTGAAGCTTTCTTT.

This sequence joins TRBV7-2 and TRBJ2-1; 10 nucleotides line up with TRBD2. The V gene end was trimmed by 5 bases and the J gene end by 0 bases; junction bases not matched to a gene: 1. Germline lookup yields CDR1 SGHTA and CDR2 FQGNSA. The CDR3 spans 15 residues. The chain's CDR3 is CASSPSGSSYNEQFF. CDR3 coding DNA: TGTGCCAGCAGCCCTAGCGGGAGCTCCTACAATGAGCAGTTCTTC. The full variable domain, in which reference TRBV7-2 and TRBJ2-1 provide the parts outside the CDR3, is GAGVSQSPSNKVTEKGKDVELRCDPISGHTALYWYRQSLGQGLEFLIYFQGNSAPDKSGLPSDRFSAERTGGSVSTLTIQRTQQEDSAVYLCASSPSGSSYNEQFFGPGTRLTVL.

The V and J genes are TRBV27 and TRBJ1-1; 8 bases align to TRBD1. The CDR3 sequence is 14 residues long. V dropped 3 bases and J dropped 1; count of bases not matched to a gene: 1. Looked up from germline, CDR1 is MNHEY and CDR2 is SMNVEV (reference sequence). The CDR3 DNA reads TGTGCCAGCAGTTTCAGGGGGCGGAACACTGAAGCTTTCTTT. Translated, it gives CASSFRGRNTEAFF.

This clone was seen once. The chain has TRBV6-5 and TRBJ1-6, with 7 nucleotides matching TRBD1. Losses at the gene ends were 6 bases for V and 15 bases for J; bases not matched to a gene: 17. The CDR3 spans 15 residues. Per the germline V gene, CDR1 is MNHEY and CDR2 is SVGAGI. The CDR3 here is CASSHRGGILNYLHF. The CDR3 nucleotides are TGTGCCAGCAGCCACAGGGGTGGGATCCTTAATTACCTCCACTTT.

This clone was recorded only once. The chain links TRBV2 to TRBJ1-1, with D unclear. Trimming left V 6 bases short and J 0 bases short, with 11 bases between. The CDR3 is 14 amino acids. CDR1 is SNHLY and CDR2 is FYNNEI in the germline V gene. The CDR3 sequence: CASSYAPVNTEAFF. CDR3 sequence (DNA): TGTGCCAGCAGCTACGCACCTGTGAACACTGAAGCTTTCTTT.

The chain employs TRBV6-2 or TRBV6-3 and TRBJ1-4; D gene ambiguous. CDR1 and CDR2 (germline): MNHEY, SVGEGT. The CDR3 extends over 14 amino acids. Trimming pared 2 bases from V and 7 bases from J, leaving 11 bases between. Written as DNA, the CDR3 is TGTGCCAGCAGTTACGGAGATGGTTCTGAAAAACTGTTTTTT. It is translated as CASSYGDGSEKLFF.

V and J are TRBV5-1 and TRBJ1-4; 9 nucleotides agree with TRBD1. CDR3 size: 16 residues. Germline trimming cut 3 bases from V and 7 bases from J; bases unmatched to any gene: 10. The germline gives CDR1 SGHRS, CDR2 YFSETQ. The CDR3 loop is CASSSSRDRVGEKLFF. In nucleotides, the CDR3 is TGCGCCAGCAGCTCGTCCCGGGACAGGGTCGGTGAAAAACTGTTTTTT.

The V gene is TRBV19, the J gene TRBJ1-2, with D maybe TRBD1 (6 bases). The germline V gene has CDR1 LNHDA and CDR2 SQIVND (reference sequence). This CDR3 is built from 13 residues. Trimming left V 5 bases short and J 4 bases short, with 11 bases between. CDR3 sequence: CASSAGQPYGYTF. CDR3 nucleotide sequence: TGTGCCAGTAGTGCTGGACAGCCCTATGGCTACACCTTC.

The V gene is TRBV18, the J gene TRBJ1-1; TRBD1 agrees at 7 bases. CDR1 and CDR2 from the germline V gene are KGHSH and LQKENI. This CDR3 has 13 amino acids. With 8 bases clipped from V and 0 bases from J, the junction kept 3 bases outside the gene matches. The CDR3: CASRQGLNTEAFF. The CDR3 nucleotides are TGTGCCAGCCGACAGGGTTTGAACACTGAAGCTTTCTTT. Filled out from reference TRBV18 and TRBJ1-1, the complete variable domain reads NAGVMQNPRHLVRRRGQEARLRCSPMKGHSHVYWYRQLPEEGLKFMVYLQKENIIDESGMPKERFSAEFPKEGPSILRIQQVVRGDSAAYFCASRQGLNTEAFFGQGTRLTVV.

This clone has only one observation. CDR3 amino acids: CASSTRGEQYF. DNA of the CDR3: TGTGCCAGTAGTACACGGGGAGAGCAGTACTTC. The chain combines TRBV19 with TRBJ2-7; D is perhaps TRBD2 (5 bases). The CDR3 extends over 11 amino acids. V dropped 4 bases and J dropped 7 bases, with 8 bases sitting between them. In germline, CDR1 is LNHDA, CDR2 SQIVND (reference sequence).

There are a few counts of this clone. This chain links TRBV19 with TRBJ2-2; D might be TRBD2 (6 bases). Germline CDR1 LNHDA, CDR2 SQIVND (reference sequence). The CDR3 spans 13 residues. V dropped 9 bases and J dropped 6 bases, with 14 bases sitting between them. CDR3 region: CASYSREAGELFF. The CDR3 nucleotides are TGTGCCAGCTACTCCAGGGAGGCCGGGGAGCTGTTTTTT. The whole variable domain, filled in from reference TRBV19 and TRBJ2-2, reads DGGITQSPKYLFRKEGQNVTLSCEQNLNHDAMYWYRQDPGQGLRLIYYSQIVNDFQKGDIAEGYSVSREKKESFPLTVTSAQKNPTAFYLCASYSREAGELFFGEGSRLTVL.

CDR3 bases: TGTGCCAGCATGTCAGGAGGGGATACGCAGTATTTT. Residues: CASMSGGDTQYF. The chain combines TRBV6-5 with TRBJ2-3, with a tentative D call TRBD2 (6 bases). Trimming took off 7 bases at V and 6 bases at J, with 11 bases between the two ends. The germline V gene encodes CDR1 MNHEY and CDR2 SVGAGI. The CDR3 loop spans 12 amino acids.

The V gene is TRBV5-8, the J gene TRBJ2-3, with 9 positions matching TRBD1. CDR1 and CDR2 from the germline V gene are SGHTS and YDEGEE. V lost 3 bases, J lost 2 bases, and 7 bases stayed unmatched. The CDR3 is 16 amino acids. CDR3 sequence reads: CASSSGTGSTTDTQYF. The CDR3 nucleotides read TGTGCCAGCAGCTCAGGGACAGGGTCGACCACAGATACGCAGTATTTT.

The chain joins TRBV27 to TRBJ2-6; tentatively, D is TRBD2 (6 bases). Looked up from germline, CDR1 is MNHEY and CDR2 is SMNVEV (reference sequence). V was shortened by 8 bases and J by 4 bases, with 9 bases between the two germline ends. The CDR3 has 13 amino acids. The CDR3 loop reads CASRETGANVLTF. The CDR3 region has the DNA TGTGCCAGCCGGGAGACCGGGGCCAACGTCCTGACTTTC.

The V call is TRBV7-3, the J call TRBJ2-1; a weak D match, TRBD1 (5 bases). The CDR3 has 16 amino acids. V lost 5 bases, J lost 4 bases, and 18 bases lay in between. The germline gives CDR1 SGHTA, CDR2 FQGTGA. The CDR3, as DNA: TGTGCCAGCAGCCCCCAAGGCGTCGACAGATACAATGAGCAGTTCTTC. This gives the protein CASSPQGVDRYNEQFF.

V usage is TRBV27 and J usage is TRBJ2-4; D perhaps matches TRBD2 (6 bases). Trimming stripped 7 bases from V and 6 bases from J, with 25 bases between. The germline V gene has CDR1 MNHEY and CDR2 SMNVEV (reference sequence). The CDR3 has 17 amino acids. CDR3: CASISRGGVGLGNIQYF. Written as DNA, the CDR3 is TGTGCCAGCATTTCCCGCGGCGGGGTAGGGTTGGGAAACATTCAGTACTTC.

This chain uses TRBV10-3 with TRBJ2-7; D may be TRBD1 (6 bases). The CDR3 is 15 amino acids. Trimming shortened V by 6 bases and J by 2 bases, and 17 bases separated the two germline ends. The V gene's germline CDR1 is ENHRY and CDR2 SYGVKD. The CDR3 DNA follows: TGTGCCATCAGCCAGGGGCCCTCAACAACCTACGAGCAGTACTTC. Encoded protein: CAISQGPSTTYEQYF.

This clone has a handful of counts. V is TRBV19 and J is TRBJ1-1, with a possible D match to TRBD1 (6 bases). The CDR3 is made up of 15 amino acids. V shed 7 bases and J shed 4 bases, with 19 bases lying between them. Germline V CDR1 and CDR2: LNHDA, SQIVND (reference sequence). The CDR3 DNA is TGTGCCAGTACCCCTAAAACAGGGATCTCCACTGAAGCTTTCTTT. Its protein product is CASTPKTGISTEAFF.